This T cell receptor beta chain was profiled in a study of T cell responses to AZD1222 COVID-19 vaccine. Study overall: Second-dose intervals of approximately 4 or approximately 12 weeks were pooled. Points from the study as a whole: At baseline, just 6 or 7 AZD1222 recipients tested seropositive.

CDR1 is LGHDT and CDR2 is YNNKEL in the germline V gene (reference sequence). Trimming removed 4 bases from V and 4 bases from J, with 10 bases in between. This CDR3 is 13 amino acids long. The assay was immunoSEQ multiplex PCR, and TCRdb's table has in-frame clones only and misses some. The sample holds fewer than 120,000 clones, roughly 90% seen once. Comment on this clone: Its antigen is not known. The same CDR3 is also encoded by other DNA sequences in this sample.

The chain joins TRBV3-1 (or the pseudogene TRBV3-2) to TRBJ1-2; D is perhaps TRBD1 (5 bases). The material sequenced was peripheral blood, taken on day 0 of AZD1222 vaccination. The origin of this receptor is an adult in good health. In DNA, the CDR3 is TGTGCCAGCAGCCTTAGGGACGGCTATGGCTACACCTTC. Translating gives CASSLRDGYGYTF.